Presented here are 19 T cell receptor beta chains from one specimen sequenced in a study of siplizumab effects on memory and regulatory T cells (dated by TCRdb to the late 2010s). The library was generated by the immunoSEQ multiplex PCR assay. Drawn from immuneACCESS, this table holds only the in-frame rearrangements with V and J called that TCRdb kept. Clones are partly lost; checked studies trace under half to an unresolved V gene and leave the rest unexplained. A total of tens of thousands of clones appear in this sample, 85% to 95% of them only once. Over 0.25% of the sample is taken by the ten largest. Source material: non-Treg CD4+ T cells sorted from blood. Explained via the paper, the cell subset or site label denotes: FACS-sorted unstimulated CD4+ non-regulatory T cells. These receptors were taken from a human donor in good health.

The J gene is TRBJ1-5, the V gene TRBV6-5; the match to TRBD1 covers 7 bases. The ends lost 5 bases at V and 6 bases at J; junction bases unmatched: 4. CDR3 length equals 13 residues. Germline V gene data show CDR1 as MNHEY and CDR2 as SVGAGI. CDR3 in amino acids: CASSQGEGQPQHF. The DNA for the CDR3 is TGTGCCAGCAGTCAGGGGGAGGGTCAGCCCCAGCATTTT.

This chain uses TRBV18 with TRBJ1-2; D not certain. CDR1 is KGHSH and CDR2 is LQKENI in the germline V gene. V was trimmed by 3 bases and J by 5 bases, leaving 7 bases between them. The length of the CDR3 is 12 residues. In DNA, the CDR3 is TGTGCCAGCTCACCGTCGGAGTATGGCTACACCTTC. This gives the protein CASSPSEYGYTF. Full variable domain (outside the CDR3, taken from reference TRBV18 and TRBJ1-2): NAGVMQNPRHLVRRRGQEARLRCSPMKGHSHVYWYRQLPEEGLKFMVYLQKENIIDESGMPKERFSAEFPKEGPSILRIQQVVRGDSAAYFCASSPSEYGYTFGSGTRLTVV.

The chain has TRBV5-4 and TRBJ1-6, with D maybe TRBD1 (5 bases). The ends were cut back, 0 bases at V and 0 bases at J, with 7 bases in the middle. Germline CDR1 is SGHNT and CDR2 is YYREEE (reference sequence). CDR3 length equals 16 residues. In DNA form, the CDR3 reads TGTGCCAGCAGCTTGGGTGGGGCCTCCTATAATTCACCCCTCCACTTT. It codes for CASSLGGASYNSPLHF.

The V call is TRBV30, the J call TRBJ1-5, with D tentatively TRBD1 (6 bases). The CDR3 contains 15 residues. Germline V gene lookup returns CDR1 GTSNPN and CDR2 SVGIG (reference sequence). Trimming stripped 1 base from V and 3 bases from J, with 13 bases between. The CDR3 nucleotides are TGTGCCTGGAGTGAGGGGCAGGGGAACAATCAGCCCCAGCATTTT. This codes for CAWSEGQGNNQPQHF.

The V call is TRBV7-6, the J call TRBJ2-6; D remains ambiguous. Trimming left V 1 base short and J 0 bases short, with 7 bases between. CDR3 length: 16 amino acids. Germline CDR1 reads SGHVS; CDR2 reads FNYEAQ. CDR3 DNA sequence: TGTGCCAGCAGCTTAGTTCTGCGCTCTGGGGCCAACGTCCTGACTTTC. Amino acid sequence: CASSLVLRSGANVLTF.

V gene TRBV4-1 combines with J gene TRBJ2-1, with 10 bases aligning to TRBD2. The germline V gene encodes CDR1 MGHRA and CDR2 YSYEKL. V shed 1 base, J shed 7 bases, and the junction held 7 bases outside the gene matches. This CDR3 region has 16 residues. The CDR3 sequence is CASSQVASGGGNEQFF. As DNA, the CDR3 is TGCGCCAGCAGCCAAGTCGCTAGCGGGGGTGGGAATGAGCAGTTCTTC.

J is TRBJ1-2 and V is TRBV2, with TRBD1 as a possible D gene (5 bases). V was pared by 7 bases and J by 7 bases, with 16 bases between. CDR1 is SNHLY and CDR2 is FYNNEI in the germline V gene. The CDR3 runs 13 residues. The CDR3 nucleotides read TGTGCCAGCAATAACAGGCCCCTCGGTGGCTACACCTTC. It encodes CASNNRPLGGYTF.

The chain couples TRBV5-6 to TRBJ2-5; 7 positions match TRBD1. The CDR3 has 16 amino acids. The germline V gene encodes CDR1 SGHDT and CDR2 YYEEEE. The J segment lost 1 base and the V segment lost 4 bases, leaving 10 bases of the junction unmatched. The CDR3 nucleotides are TGTGCCAGCAGCCCGTTGGGACAGACCCTCCAAGAGACCCAGTACTTC. Translating it yields CASSPLGQTLQETQYF.

J is TRBJ2-5 and V is TRBV4-1; 7 positions match TRBD2. V lost 3 bases and J lost 4; bases outside the gene matches: 2. In germline, CDR1 is MGHRA, CDR2 YSYEKL. CDR3 length: 13 residues. CDR3 loop: CASSQGLIETQYF. The CDR3 coding sequence is TGCGCCAGCAGCCAGGGACTAATAGAGACCCAGTACTTC.

The CDR3 DNA sequence: TGTGCCAGCAGCTTCCAGCTCACGGGAGATACGCAGTATTTT. Protein: CASSFQLTGDTQYF. This chain uses TRBV7-2 with TRBJ2-3; D is uncertain. V lost 3 bases, J lost 5 bases, and 12 bases lay in between. The V gene's germline CDR1 is SGHTA and CDR2 FQGNSA. This CDR3 is built from 14 residues.

This CDR3 is CASSPSGIDSYNEQFF. The DNA for the CDR3 is TGTGCCAGTAGTCCTAGCGGGATAGACTCCTACAATGAGCAGTTCTTC. The J gene is TRBJ2-1, the V gene TRBV19, with TRBD2 identical over 9 bases. This CDR3 is 16 amino acids long. Trimming took 5 bases from V and 0 from J; bases not matched to a gene: 5. Per germline, CDR1 LNHDA and CDR2 SQIVND (reference sequence).

This clone has more than one count but fewer than ten. The chain is built from TRBV18 and TRBJ1-4, with TRBD1 identical over 8 bases. Germline trimming cut 2 bases from V and 6 bases from J; bases unmatched to any gene: 5. This CDR3 has 15 residues. Germline loops: CDR1 KGHSH, CDR2 LQKENI. CDR3 sequence (DNA): TGTGCCAGCTCACCAAATCAGGGGGCTTATGAAAAACTGTTTTTT. It translates to CASSPNQGAYEKLFF.

The rearrangement links TRBV7-9 to TRBJ1-5, with 8 positions matching TRBD1. The germline V gene encodes CDR1 SEHNR and CDR2 FQNEAQ (reference sequence). The CDR3 runs to 14 residues. Unmatched junction bases numbered 5, after V lost 4 bases and J lost 6 bases. CDR3 nucleotide sequence: TGTGCCAGCAGCTCGACAGGGGTGAGTCAGCCCCAGCATTTT. It is translated as CASSSTGVSQPQHF.

This clone is a singleton in its sample. The V and J genes are TRBV29-1 and TRBJ2-3; D gene ambiguous. CDR1 and CDR2 (germline): SQVTM, ANQGSEA. V lost 4 bases and J lost 0, with 11 bases in between. CDR3 size: 14 residues. CDR3 coding DNA: TGCAGCGTTGGTCCCACCTCTAGCACAGATACGCAGTATTTT. It translates to CSVGPTSSTDTQYF.

The V and J genes are TRBV12-5 and TRBJ2-1; D remains ambiguous. CDR1 is LGHNT and CDR2 is FRNRAP in the germline V gene. The CDR3 has 13 amino acids. V was cut by 3 bases and J by 7 bases, with 10 bases left in between. CDR3 sequence reads: CASGLSGRNEQFF. As DNA, the CDR3 is TGTGCTAGTGGTTTATCCGGAAGGAATGAGCAGTTCTTC. Combining the CDR3 with reference TRBV12-5 and TRBJ2-1 gives the whole variable domain DARVTQTPRHKVTEMGQEVTMRCQPILGHNTVFWYRQTMMQGLELLAYFRNRAPLDDSGMPKDRFSAEMPDATLATLKIQPSEPRDSAVYFCASGLSGRNEQFFGPGTRLTVL.

The chain has TRBV5-4 and TRBJ1-3; maybe TRBD1 (5 bases). The length of the CDR3 is 15 residues. CDR1 SGHNT and CDR2 YYREEE come from the germline V gene (reference sequence). Trimming stripped 4 bases from V and 2 bases from J, with 13 bases between. CDR3 DNA: TGTGCCAGCAGCAGCCCGGACACGACTGGAAACACCATATATTTT. Translating it yields CASSSPDTTGNTIYF.

The V gene is TRBV30, the J gene TRBJ2-6; D remains unclear. Looked up from germline, CDR1 is GTSNPN and CDR2 is SVGIG (reference sequence). V lost 0 bases, J lost 0 bases, and 15 bases lay in between. This CDR3 has 18 residues. The CDR3 nucleotides read TGTGCCTGGAGTGTAACGAGGTCGGTCTACTCTGGGGCCAACGTCCTGACTTTC. It is translated as CAWSVTRSVYSGANVLTF.

The rearrangement uses TRBV7-9 and TRBJ1-1; D is uncertain. V lost 3 bases and J 11 bases, leaving 16 bases between the germline ends. Germline assignment: CDR1 SEHNR and CDR2 FQNEAQ (reference sequence). This CDR3 comprises 13 residues. The CDR3 DNA follows: TGTGCCAGCAGCTTTCGGGGAGTACAGAAGGCTTTCTTT. Translating it yields CASSFRGVQKAFF. The whole variable domain, filled in from reference TRBV7-9 and TRBJ1-1, reads DTGVSQNPRHKITKRGQNVTFRCDPISEHNRLYWYRQTLGQGPEFLTYFQNEAQLEKSRLLSDRFSAERPKGSFSTLEIQRTEQGDSAMYLCASSFRGVQKAFFGQGTRLTVV.

The V gene is TRBV27, the J gene TRBJ1-4; D is undetermined. Germline CDR1 and CDR2: MNHEY and SMNVEV (reference sequence). With 6 bases removed from V and 3 bases from J, the gap between germline ends came to 11 bases. The CDR3 length is 14 residues. The CDR3 coding sequence is TGTGCCAGCAGGCCCCTACGGGCTAATGAAAAACTGTTTTTT. It yields the protein CASRPLRANEKLFF.